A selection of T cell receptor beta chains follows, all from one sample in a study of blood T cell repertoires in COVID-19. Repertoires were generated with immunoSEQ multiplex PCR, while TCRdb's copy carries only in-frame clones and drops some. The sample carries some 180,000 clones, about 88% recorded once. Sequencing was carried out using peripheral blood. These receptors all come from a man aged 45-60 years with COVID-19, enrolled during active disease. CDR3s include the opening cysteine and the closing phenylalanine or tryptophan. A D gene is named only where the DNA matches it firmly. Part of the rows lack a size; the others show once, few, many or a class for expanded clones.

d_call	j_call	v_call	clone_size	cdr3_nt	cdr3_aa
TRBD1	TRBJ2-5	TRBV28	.	TGTGCCAGCAGTTCCGCCGGGACAGCCCAAGAGACCCAGTACTTC	CASSSAGTAQETQYF
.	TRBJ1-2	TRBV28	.	TGTGCCAGCAGTTTGGGGGGATGGGTATATGGCTACACCTTC	CASSLGGWVYGYTF
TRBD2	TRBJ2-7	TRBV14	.	TGTGCCAGCAGCCAAGTTCGGACTAGCCTGTACGAGCAGTACTTC	CASSQVRTSLYEQYF
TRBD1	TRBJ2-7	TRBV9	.	TGTGCCAGCAGCCCCGGGACAGGGGTTTACGAGCAGTACTTC	CASSPGTGVYEQYF
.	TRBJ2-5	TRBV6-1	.	TGTGCCAGCAGTGAAGTCCGGGGAGAGACCCAGTACTTC	CASSEVRGETQYF
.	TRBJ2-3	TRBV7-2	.	TGTGCCAGCAGCTCCATAGGCGGGGATACAGATACGCAGTATTTT	CASSSIGGDTDTQYF
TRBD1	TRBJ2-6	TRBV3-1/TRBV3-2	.	TGTGCCAGCAGCCAAGGGGACAGGGGAGGGCTCGGGGCCAACGTCCTGACTTTC	CASSQGDRGGLGANVLTF
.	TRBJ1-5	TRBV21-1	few	TGTGCCAGCAGCAAAGACCTACCATATTTCAGGGTTGACGGTTTGCCCCAGCATTTT	CASSKDLPYFRVDGLPQHF
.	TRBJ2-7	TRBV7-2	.	TGTGCCAGCAGCCCTTTGTACGAGCAGTACTTC	CASSPLYEQYF
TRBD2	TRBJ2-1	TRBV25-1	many	TGTGCCAGCAGTGAATTGGGCGGGAGCTCCTACAATGAGCAGTTCTTC	CASSELGGSSYNEQFF
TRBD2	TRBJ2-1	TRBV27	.	TGTGCCAGCAGTTTAAGACTAGCCCCAACAAATGAGCAGTTCTTC	CASSLRLAPTNEQFF
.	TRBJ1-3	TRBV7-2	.	TGTGCCAGCAGCTTAGCGTGGGGGGTTGGAAACACCATATATTTT	CASSLAWGVGNTIYF
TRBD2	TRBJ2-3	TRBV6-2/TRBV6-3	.	TGTGCCAGCAGTGACCGCGGGGGGGGAACAGATACGCAGTATTTT	CASSDRGGGTDTQYF
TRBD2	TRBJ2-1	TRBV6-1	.	TGTGCCAGCAGTGATCCCCCGAGTAGGAGCGGGGGCTACAATGAGCAGTTCTTC	CASSDPPSRSGGYNEQFF
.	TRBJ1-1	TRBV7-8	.	TGTGCCAGCAGCTTAGCGCAGGGTTGGACTGAAGCTTTCTTT	CASSLAQGWTEAFF
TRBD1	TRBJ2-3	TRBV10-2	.	TGCGCCAGCAGGGAGACAGGGGGCTGGGCAGATACGCAGTATTTT	CASRETGGWADTQYF
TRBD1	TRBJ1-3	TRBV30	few	TGTGCCTGGAGCAGGGGGTATGGAAACACCATATATTTT	CAWSRGYGNTIYF
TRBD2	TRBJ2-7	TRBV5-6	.	TGTGCCAGCAGCTTGATGCGGGGGGCTGGGTGGTACGAGCAGTACTTC	CASSLMRGAGWYEQYF
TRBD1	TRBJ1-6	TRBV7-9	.	TGTGCCAGCAGCTCCCCGCGGGACAGGCCTGGCTCCTATAATTCACCCCTCCACTTT	CASSSPRDRPGSYNSPLHF
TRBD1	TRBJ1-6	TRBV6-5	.	TGTGCCAGCAGTCGACAGGGGGACAATTCACCCCTCCACTTT	CASSRQGDNSPLHF
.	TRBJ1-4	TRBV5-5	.	TGTGCCAGCAGCTTGAATCCCGGGAGCGGTGAAAAACTGTTTTTT	CASSLNPGSGEKLFF
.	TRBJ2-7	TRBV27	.	TGTGCCAGCAGTTTATCGATAACGGGCAGCCAGGGGCAGTACTTC	CASSLSITGSQGQYF
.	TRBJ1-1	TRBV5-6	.	TGTGCCAGCAGCTTGGCAGATTGGAACACTGAAGCTTTCTTT	CASSLADWNTEAFF
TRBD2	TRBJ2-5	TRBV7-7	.	TGTGCTAGCAGCACCTCACTAGCGGGAGGAGAGACCCAGTACTTC	CASSTSLAGGETQYF
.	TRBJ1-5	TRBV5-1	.	TGCGCCAGCAGCCTAGAGGGGGTTACTCAGCCCCAGCATTTT	CASSLEGVTQPQHF
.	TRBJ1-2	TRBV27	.	TGTGCCAGCAGAACCCAGAGAGACGGAGACTATGGCTACACCTTC	CASRTQRDGDYGYTF
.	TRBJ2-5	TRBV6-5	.	TGTGCCAGCAGTTACTCAGGGCGGGGGCACCAAGAGACCCAGTACTTC	CASSYSGRGHQETQYF
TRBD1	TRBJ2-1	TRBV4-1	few	TGCGCCAGCAGGCGACCGGGACAGGGAAAGGGGAATGAGCAGTTCTTC	CASRRPGQGKGNEQFF
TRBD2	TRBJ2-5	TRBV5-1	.	TGCGCCAGCAGACCGGGGACTAGCGGGGGTCAGGAGACCCAGTACTTC	CASRPGTSGGQETQYF